This T cell receptor beta chain was retrieved from a study of glioma-infiltrating T cells. The study, taken as a whole, reports: Only very few CDR3 sequences appeared in both tissue and blood. Tissue-blood divergence was below expectation in non-neoplastic patients, above in gliomas.

Details on this clonotype: What it binds is unknown.

The CDR3 length is 17 residues. Germline V gives CDR1 LGHNT, CDR2 FRNRAP. V shed 2 bases, J shed 6 bases, and the junction held 11 bases outside the gene matches. The iRepertoire nested amplicon-rescue multiplex PCR amplified TCR alpha and beta CDR3s from RNA. Tissue mRNA or PBMC total RNA, roughly 90-400 ng, went into one-step reverse transcription and amplification. MiXCR was run by TCRdb on the multiplex PCR reads, yielding one entry per CDR3 protein. The table has approximately 190,000 distinct CDR3 sequences, approximately 30% seen once; the top ten hold 20%. The chain carries TRBV12-5 and TRBJ2-1; 9 bases agree with TRBD2. The sequence was collected from a human donor with low-grade glioma or glioblastoma, undergoing nonglioma brain surgery, or in good health (not recorded which). The specimen was glioma tissue, nonneoplastic brain tissue, or PBMCs (not recorded which). DNA of the CDR3: TGTGCTAGTGGTTTGCCATCGTTTAGCGGGAGACCCAATGAGCAGTTCTTC. Its translation: CASGLPSFSGRPNEQFF.